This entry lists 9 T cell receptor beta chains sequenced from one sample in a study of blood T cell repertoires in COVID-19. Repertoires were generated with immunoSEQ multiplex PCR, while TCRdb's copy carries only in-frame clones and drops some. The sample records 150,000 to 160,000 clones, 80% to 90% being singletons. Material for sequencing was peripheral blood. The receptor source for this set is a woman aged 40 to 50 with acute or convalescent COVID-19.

The CDR3, as DNA: TGTGCCAGCAGCTCTAGACGGAACACTGAAGCTTTCTTT. It codes for CASSSRRNTEAFF. This sequence joins TRBV5-4 and TRBJ1-1; unclear D gene. The CDR3 spans 13 residues. Germline CDR1 reads SGHNT; CDR2 reads YYREEE (reference sequence). Trimming stripped 3 bases from V and 1 base from J, with 7 bases between.

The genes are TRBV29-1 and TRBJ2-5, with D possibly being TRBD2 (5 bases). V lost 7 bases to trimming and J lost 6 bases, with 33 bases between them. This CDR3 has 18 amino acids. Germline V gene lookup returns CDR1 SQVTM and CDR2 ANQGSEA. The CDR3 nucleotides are TGCAGCGCTGAGGAACGCTACAAAGGACTCCCAATGTCAAAGACCCAGTACTTC. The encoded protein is CSAEERYKGLPMSKTQYF. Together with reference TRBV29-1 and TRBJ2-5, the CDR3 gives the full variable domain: SAVISQKPSRDICQRGTSLTIQCQVDSQVTMMFWYRQQPGQSLTLIATANQGSEATYESGFVIDKFPISRPNLTFSTLTVSNMSPEDSSIYLCSAEERYKGLPMSKTQYFGPGTRLLVL.

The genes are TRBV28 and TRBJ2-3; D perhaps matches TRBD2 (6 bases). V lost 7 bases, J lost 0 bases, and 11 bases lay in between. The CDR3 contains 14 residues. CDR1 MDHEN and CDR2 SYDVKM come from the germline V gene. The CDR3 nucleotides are TGTGCCAGCAAAGGCGGGATCAGCACAGATACGCAGTATTTT. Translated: CASKGGISTDTQYF.

The CDR3 DNA sequence: TGTGCCAGCAGTCAAAGCTCCGGGACAGGGGGCGTCAATCAGCCCCAGCATTTT. It yields the protein CASSQSSGTGGVNQPQHF. The chain has TRBV6-6 and TRBJ1-5; 12 bases map to TRBD1. V shed 5 bases and J 3 bases; nucleotides not matched to a gene: 11. Germline CDR1 MNHNY, CDR2 SVGAGI (reference sequence). The CDR3 sequence is 18 residues long.

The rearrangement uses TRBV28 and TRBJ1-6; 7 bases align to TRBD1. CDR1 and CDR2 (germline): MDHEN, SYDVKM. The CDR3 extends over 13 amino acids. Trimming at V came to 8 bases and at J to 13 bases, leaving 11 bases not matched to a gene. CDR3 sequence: CASFGTAISPLHF. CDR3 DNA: TGTGCCAGCTTCGGGACAGCAATTTCCCCCCTCCACTTT.

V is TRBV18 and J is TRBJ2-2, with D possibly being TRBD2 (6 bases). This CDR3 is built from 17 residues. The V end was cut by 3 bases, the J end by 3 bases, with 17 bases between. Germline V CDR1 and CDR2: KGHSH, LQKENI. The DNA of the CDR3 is TGTGCCAGCTCACCGGAAGGGTATACGGGAGACACCGGGGAGCTGTTTTTT. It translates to CASSPEGYTGDTGELFF.

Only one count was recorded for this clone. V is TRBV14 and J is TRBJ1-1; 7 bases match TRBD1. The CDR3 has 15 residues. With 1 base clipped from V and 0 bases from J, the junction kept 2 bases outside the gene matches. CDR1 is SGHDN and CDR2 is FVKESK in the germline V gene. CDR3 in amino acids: CASSQGQGLNTEAFF. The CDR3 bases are TGTGCCAGCAGCCAAGGACAGGGTCTGAACACTGAAGCTTTCTTT.

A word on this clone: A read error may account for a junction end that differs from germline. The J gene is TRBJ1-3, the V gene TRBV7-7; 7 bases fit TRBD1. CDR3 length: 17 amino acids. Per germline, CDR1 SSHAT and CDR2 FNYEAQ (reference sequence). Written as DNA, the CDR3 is TGTGCTAGCAGCTTGGAGACAGGGTTCTCAACTGGAAACACCATATATTTT. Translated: CASSLETGFSTGNTIYF.

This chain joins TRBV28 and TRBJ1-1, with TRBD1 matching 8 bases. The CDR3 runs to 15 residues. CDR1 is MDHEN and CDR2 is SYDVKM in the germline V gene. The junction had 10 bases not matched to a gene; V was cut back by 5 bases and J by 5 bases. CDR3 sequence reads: CASSPDRVGETEAFF. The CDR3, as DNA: TGTGCCAGCAGTCCGGACAGGGTTGGAGAAACTGAAGCTTTCTTT.